This TCR beta chain was profiled in a study of human T cells and chemical hapten exposure. Time point meaning: pre-sensitization, week 0. Treatment noted: therapeutic diphenylcyclopropenone sensitization with weekly scalp DPC. Study-wide results and limits: Sensitization with DPC brought no change to TCRs above 1 in 1000 in frequency.

The study's library attached unique molecular identifiers to single cDNA molecules. TCRdb reanalysed the RACE reads using MiXCR and keeps one entry per CDR3 protein. The sample holds a few hundred thousand distinct CDR3 sequences, around 5.5% seen once. The V end was cut by 6 bases, the J end by 7 bases, with 13 bases between. This CDR3 comprises 13 residues. Germline V gene lookup returns CDR1 SGHTA and CDR2 FQGNSA. This clonotype occurred a few times. Antigen specificity is unknown. Sequencing was performed on whole blood, taken in connection with sensitization to the hapten diphenylcyclopropenone (DPC). The receptor was derived from a woman under 30 with alopecia areata. Some clones in this sample may be carry-over from other donors' samples. The rearrangement uses TRBV7-2 and TRBJ1-5, with D perhaps TRBD1 (5 bases). CDR3 region: CASRGREKQPQHF. In DNA, the CDR3 is TGTGCCAGCAGAGGCAGGGAAAAGCAGCCCCAGCATTTT.